Below, 6 T cell receptor beta chains from the same sample are listed, as sequenced in a study of cytomegalovirus exposure and HLA in healthy donors. With 60 Vbeta and 13 Jbeta primers, the PCR was carried out. Repertoires were generated with immunoSEQ multiplex PCR, while TCRdb's copy carries only in-frame clones and drops some. The profile shows 200,000 or so clones, 82% of them singletons. The sample taken for sequencing was PBMCs. The receptors here all came from a boy aged 2 to 9 in good health and CMV-seronegative.

The chain uses TRBV7-3 and TRBJ1-1; 9 nucleotides align to TRBD1. The CDR3 spans 13 residues. CDR1 SGHTA and CDR2 FQGTGA come from the germline V gene. With 5 bases clipped from V and 5 bases from J, the junction kept 3 bases outside the gene matches. CDR3 in DNA: TGTGCCAGCAGCCAGACAGGGGGGACTGAAGCTTTCTTT. Protein product: CASSQTGGTEAFF.

The chain employs TRBV6-5 and TRBJ1-3; D remains ambiguous. CDR1 MNHEY and CDR2 SVGAGI come from the germline V gene. This CDR3 is built from 16 residues. The ends were cut back, 0 bases at V and 2 bases at J, with 11 bases in the middle. The CDR3 DNA reads as TGTGCCAGCAGTTACTCGATGAGGGCCGCTGGAAACACCATATATTTT. Its protein is CASSYSMRAAGNTIYF.

This chain joins TRBV7-2 and TRBJ2-3, with TRBD2 identical over 10 bases. The CDR3 is made up of 16 amino acids. Unmatched junction bases numbered 7, after V lost 2 bases and J lost 5 bases. The V gene's germline CDR1 is SGHTA and CDR2 FQGNSA. The CDR3 reads CASSLSSGGTGDTQYF. The CDR3 bases are TGTGCCAGCAGCTTAAGTAGCGGGGGGACCGGAGATACGCAGTATTTT.

The rearrangement joins TRBV6-1 to TRBJ2-5, with 7 nucleotides matching TRBD1. V was pared by 7 bases and J by 1 base, with 6 bases of the junction left unmatched. Germline V gives CDR1 MNHNS, CDR2 SASEGT. CDR3 size: 14 residues. The CDR3 loop is CASTNRGGQETQYF. For the CDR3, the DNA is TGTGCCAGCACCAACAGGGGTGGCCAAGAGACCCAGTACTTC.

This chain uses TRBV7-9 with TRBJ1-2; 8 bases agree with TRBD1. CDR3 length: 15 residues. Germline V CDR1 and CDR2: SEHNR, FQNEAQ (reference sequence). V lost 5 bases and J lost 2; bases outside the gene matches: 7. The CDR3 sequence: CASSLGRTGNYGYTF. For the CDR3, the DNA is TGTGCCAGCAGCCTCGGCAGGACAGGGAACTATGGCTACACCTTC.

The chain has TRBV6-6 and TRBJ1-1, with TRBD1 identical over 7 bases. This CDR3 region has 15 residues. V lost 0 bases and J lost 5; bases outside the gene matches: 6. Looked up from germline, CDR1 is MNHNY and CDR2 is SVGAGI (reference sequence). The CDR3 here is CASSYSDRARTEAFF. CDR3 DNA sequence: TGTGCCAGCAGTTACTCAGACAGGGCGAGAACTGAAGCTTTCTTT.